A single sample is the source of the 20 T cell receptor beta chains below, sequenced in a study of blood T cell repertoires in COVID-19. Sequenced by immunoSEQ multiplex PCR; TCRdb stores in-frame clones only, minus some. This sample carries 200,000 to 250,000 clones, 82% of them seen once, and the ten largest clones take 3% to 3.5%. What was sequenced was PBMCs or T cells enriched from blood (not recorded which). These TCRs come from a woman aged 60-75 years who had recovered from COVID-19.

This rearrangement joins TRBV12-3 or TRBV12-4 to TRBJ1-3; D call uncertain. V gave up 5 bases and J gave up 5 bases, with 10 bases separating them. The CDR3 is 13 amino acids. Here the CDR3 DNA reads TGTGCCAGCAGTCCCACAAACCGAAACACCATATATTTT. Encoded protein: CASSPTNRNTIYF.

This sequence joins TRBV7-8 and TRBJ2-3; TRBD2 aligns across 9 bases. V gave up 5 bases and J gave up 1 base; unmatched junction bases: 4. Germline V lookup: CDR1 SGHVS, CDR2 FQNEAQ. CDR3 size: 15 residues. CDR3 in amino acids: CASSQVAGGTDTQYF. Written as DNA, the CDR3 is TGTGCCAGCAGCCAAGTAGCGGGAGGCACAGATACGCAGTATTTT.

The V call is TRBV12-5, the J call TRBJ1-5; TRBD1 agrees at 7 bases. The CDR3 totals 16 residues. CDR1 is LGHNT, CDR2 FRNRAP, per germline. V lost 6 bases to trimming and J lost 3 bases; unmatched junction nucleotides: 11. The CDR3 sequence is CASGQYSGTDNQPQHF. For the CDR3, the DNA is TGTGCTAGTGGACAATATTCCGGGACAGACAATCAGCCCCAGCATTTT.

The chain links TRBV6-1 to TRBJ1-4; D might be TRBD1 (6 bases). V lost 3 bases and J lost 7, with 21 bases in between. The CDR3 runs to 17 residues. Germline values: CDR1 MNHNS, CDR2 SASEGT. CDR3 sequence reads: CASSERTESSVGEKLFF. CDR3 sequence (DNA): TGTGCCAGCAGTGAGCGGACAGAGTCTTCGGTGGGTGAAAAACTGTTTTTT.

The rearrangement joins TRBV12-3 or TRBV12-4 to TRBJ1-2; a possible D gene is TRBD1 (5 bases). Trimming stripped 6 bases from V and 7 bases from J, with 15 bases between. The CDR3 is made up of 13 amino acids. The CDR3 spells CASSSREGFGYTF. The CDR3 region has the DNA TGTGCCAGCAGCTCCAGGGAGGGGTTTGGCTACACCTTC.

V usage is TRBV5-5 and J usage is TRBJ1-5; 9 bases are shared with TRBD1. The germline gives CDR1 SGHKS, CDR2 YYEKEE (reference sequence). The CDR3 sequence is 16 residues long. V gave up 1 base and J gave up 6 bases; unmatched junction bases: 8. The CDR3 here is CASSLLGQGASQPQHF. The CDR3 region has the DNA TGTGCCAGCAGCTTGTTGGGACAGGGCGCATCTCAGCCCCAGCATTTT.

The CDR3 DNA is TGCGCCAGCAGCTTGGCGGGTTCCACTGAAGCTTTCTTT. Translating it yields CASSLAGSTEAFF. The chain joins TRBV5-1 to TRBJ1-1; D gene ambiguous. Germline V gene lookup returns CDR1 SGHRS and CDR2 YFSETQ. This CDR3 comprises 13 residues. Deletions cut 0 bases from V and 4 bases from J, with 7 bases between.

V usage is TRBV4-3 and J usage is TRBJ2-7, with D perhaps TRBD2 (6 bases). V lost 4 bases and J lost 1, with 11 bases in between. The CDR3 is 14 residues long. Germline CDR1 is LGHNA and CDR2 is YSLEER. CDR3 loop: CASSPGGESYEQYF. CDR3 DNA sequence: TGCGCCAGCAGCCCTGGCGGGGAGTCCTACGAGCAGTACTTC.

V and J are TRBV2 and TRBJ1-5, with TRBD1 matching 7 bases. The CDR3 covers 14 residues. Looked up from germline, CDR1 is SNHLY and CDR2 is FYNNEI. The V gene end was trimmed by 6 bases and the J gene end by 3 bases; junction bases not matched to a gene: 5. The CDR3 nucleotides are TGTGCCAGCAGAACAGGGGCTTTCAATCAGCCCCAGCATTTT. The encoded protein is CASRTGAFNQPQHF.

This chain connects TRBV6-2 or TRBV6-3 to TRBJ1-1; maybe TRBD1 (6 bases). The CDR3 extends over 15 amino acids. V was clipped by 4 bases and J by 0 bases, with 12 bases between them. Per the germline V gene, CDR1 is MNHEY and CDR2 is SVGEGT. The CDR3 DNA is TGTGCCAGCAGTTGGACGGGGGGCATGAACACTGAAGCTTTCTTT. This sequence encodes CASSWTGGMNTEAFF.

The genes are TRBV11-2 and TRBJ1-1; D is possibly TRBD1 (5 bases). Per germline, CDR1 SGHAT and CDR2 FQNNGV. This CDR3 comprises 12 residues. V dropped 1 base and J dropped 7 bases, with 7 bases sitting between them. This chain's CDR3 is CASSLAGGEAFF. The DNA of the CDR3 is TGTGCCAGCAGCTTAGCCGGGGGTGAAGCTTTCTTT.

The rearrangement joins TRBV6-5 to TRBJ1-4; 8 positions agree with TRBD1. Germline V gives CDR1 MNHEY, CDR2 SVGAGI. The CDR3 sequence is 15 residues long. V trimming: 2 bases; J trimming: 8 bases; junction bases outside the gene matches: 7. The CDR3 coding sequence is TGTGCCAGCAGTTACCAGGGGGCAGTGGACGAAAAACTGTTTTTT. Its protein product is CASSYQGAVDEKLFF.

This clone was recorded once. The J gene is TRBJ2-6, the V gene TRBV11-2; TRBD1 aligns across 9 bases. Germline V gives CDR1 SGHAT, CDR2 FQNNGV. The CDR3 covers 17 residues. V was clipped by 0 bases and J by 2 bases; unmatched bases: 2. CDR3 in DNA: TGTGCCAGCAGCTTAGATGGGACAGGGACTGGGGCCAACGTCCTGACTTTC. Translated: CASSLDGTGTGANVLTF.

The chain employs TRBV7-9 and TRBJ2-3, with D possibly matching TRBD1 (5 bases). The CDR3 totals 15 residues. Germline values: CDR1 SEHNR, CDR2 FQNEAQ (reference sequence). Trimming took 5 bases from V and 0 from J, leaving 12 bases between them. This CDR3 is CASSLDTASTDTQYF. Here the CDR3 DNA reads TGTGCCAGCAGCCTGGACACGGCTAGCACAGATACGCAGTATTTT.

The chain combines TRBV7-9 with TRBJ2-3; 10 nucleotides agree with TRBD2. CDR1 and CDR2 (germline): SEHNR, FQNEAQ (reference sequence). Unmatched junction bases numbered 13, after V lost 4 bases and J lost 6 bases. The CDR3 has 17 residues. CDR3 protein: CASSSPLAGEMGDTQYF. CDR3 in DNA: TGTGCCAGCAGCTCCCCGCTAGCGGGAGAAATGGGGGATACGCAGTATTTT.

The DNA for the CDR3 is TGTGCCAGCAGCTTTGGACAGGGTTTTGACTATGGCTACACCTTC. This sequence encodes CASSFGQGFDYGYTF. The chain carries TRBV7-9 and TRBJ1-2, with 8 bases matching TRBD1. Germline lookup yields CDR1 SEHNR and CDR2 FQNEAQ (reference sequence). The CDR3 is made up of 15 amino acids. Trimming cost V 3 bases and J 3 bases; bases outside gene matches: 6.

This sequence joins TRBV3-1 (or the pseudogene TRBV3-2) and TRBJ2-5, with a weak D call TRBD2 (6 bases). Germline CDR1 LGHDT, CDR2 YNNKEL (reference sequence). This CDR3 is built from 15 residues. Trimming took off 0 bases at V and 7 bases at J, with 15 bases between the two ends. The CDR3 sequence is CASSQDLARGGTQYF. CDR3 coding DNA: TGTGCCAGCAGCCAAGACCTAGCGCGAGGAGGGACCCAGTACTTC.

The V gene is TRBV15, the J gene TRBJ1-6, with D unresolved. The ends were cut back, 0 bases at V and 7 bases at J, with 19 bases in the middle. The CDR3 consists of 18 residues. The V gene's germline CDR1 is LNHNV and CDR2 YYDKDF (reference sequence). For the CDR3, the DNA is TGTGCCACCAGCAGAGATGGAGTTCGTGCTGCGAGGAATTCACCCCTCCACTTT. Translated, it gives CATSRDGVRAARNSPLHF.

This clone was observed a few times. The V call is TRBV2, the J call TRBJ1-2; 8 nucleotides align to TRBD1. The V segment lost 5 bases and the J segment 4 bases; nucleotides outside the gene matches: 3. Germline assignment: CDR1 SNHLY and CDR2 FYNNEI. The CDR3 is made up of 13 amino acids. Here the CDR3 reads CASSMDRVYGYTF. Here the CDR3 DNA reads TGTGCCAGCAGTATGGACAGGGTCTATGGCTACACCTTC.

This clone came up a few times. The chain joins TRBV6-1 to TRBJ1-6; TRBD1 is a possible D gene (6 bases). The CDR3 contains 11 residues. Germline V gives CDR1 MNHNS, CDR2 SASEGT. Between the trimmed V and J ends, which lost 2 bases and 16 bases, there was a span of 9 bases. CDR3 in DNA: TGTGCCAGCAGTGAATACAGGGCGCTCCACTTT. Translated, it gives CASSEYRALHF.